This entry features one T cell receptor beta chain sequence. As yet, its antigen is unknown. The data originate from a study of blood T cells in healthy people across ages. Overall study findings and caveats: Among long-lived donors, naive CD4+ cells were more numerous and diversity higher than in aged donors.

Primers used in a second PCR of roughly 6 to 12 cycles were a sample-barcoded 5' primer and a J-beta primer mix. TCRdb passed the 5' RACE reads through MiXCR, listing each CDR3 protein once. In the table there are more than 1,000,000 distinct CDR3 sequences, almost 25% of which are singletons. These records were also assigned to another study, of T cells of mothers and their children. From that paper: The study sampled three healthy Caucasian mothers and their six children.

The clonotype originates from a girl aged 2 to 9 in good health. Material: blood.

The CDR3 DNA is TGTGCCAGCAGCCTCGGAGCCGGCACAGATACGCAGTATTTT. It specifies CASSLGAGTDTQYF. The V and J genes are TRBV7-3 and TRBJ2-3; D gene unclear. Germline V lookup: CDR1 SGHTA, CDR2 FQGTGA. V lost 5 bases, J lost 1 base, and 10 bases lay in between. The CDR3 runs to 14 residues.